A selection of T cell receptor beta chains follows, all from one sample in a study of blood T cell repertoires in COVID-19. Only in-frame clones appear in the TCRdb table, and some are missing; sequencing was by immunoSEQ multiplex PCR. The sample lists some 260,000 clones; 88% were seen once. Sequencing was done on a sample of peripheral blood. The source of these receptors is a woman aged 40-49 years who had recovered from COVID-19. Both conserved end residues are part of each CDR3. Each record gives: V gene, D gene, J gene, clone size, CDR3 length, CDR3 DNA, CDR3 protein. D genes are given only for firm matches. Clone sizes are given selectively: once, few, many, or a class where the clone is expanded.

>TRBV7-2|TRBD2|TRBJ2-1|-|16
TGTGCCAGCAGCCGGTGGGGCGGGAGCTCCTACAATGAGCAGTTCTTC
CASSRWGGSSYNEQFF
>TRBV5-1|-|TRBJ2-5|-|14
TGCGCCAGCAGCGACCAAGGGGGAGAAGGGACCCAGTACTTC
CASSDQGGEGTQYF
>TRBV7-3|TRBD2|TRBJ2-5|-|16
TGTGCCAGCAGCTTAGGGGCTAGCGGCACGAGAGAGACCCAGTACTTC
CASSLGASGTRETQYF
>TRBV7-2|-|TRBJ2-3|-|14
TGTGCCAGCAGCACCTGGACACATACAGATACGCAGTATTTT
CASSTWTHTDTQYF
>TRBV3-1/TRBV3-2|-|TRBJ2-1|-|13
TGTGCCAGCAGCCCGAGCTCCTACAATGAGCAGTTCTTC
CASSPSSYNEQFF
>TRBV7-9|TRBD2|TRBJ2-7|-|14
TGTGCCAGCACCCACACAGCGGGGGCATACGAGCAGTACTTC
CASTHTAGAYEQYF
>TRBV6-6|-|TRBJ1-2|once|11
TGTGCCAGCAGCCGGGACTTAGGCTACACCTTC
CASSRDLGYTF
>TRBV7-2|TRBD2|TRBJ2-5|few|17
TGTGCCAGCAGCTTAGGAGGGACTAGCGGGAGGTTGGGGACCCAGTACTTC
CASSLGGTSGRLGTQYF
>TRBV6-6|TRBD1|TRBJ2-7|-|14
TGTGCCAGCAGTTACCCGACAGGGGTACACGAGCAGTACTTC
CASSYPTGVHEQYF
>TRBV12-3/TRBV12-4|TRBD2|TRBJ2-7|-|12
TGTGCCAGCAGCCGGGGGGTAGGCAAGCAGTACTTC
CASSRGVGKQYF
>TRBV6-5|-|TRBJ1-3|-|14
TGTGCCAGCAGTTATTCCGGGGGTCCCTGGGAGGTATATTTT
CASSYSGGPWEVYF
>TRBV7-9|-|TRBJ2-7|-|16
TGTGCCAGCAGCTTATCCGGTAGCGTGAGCTCCTACGAGCAGTACTTC
CASSLSGSVSSYEQYF
>TRBV6-5|TRBD2|TRBJ2-1|-|15
TGTGCCAGCAGTTACTCCGGCGGGAGCTACAATGAGCAGTTCTTC
CASSYSGGSYNEQFF
>TRBV5-6|TRBD2|TRBJ2-4|-|18
TGTGCCAGCAGCTTGGCCAGGACGTGGGAGGGCCCCCAAGGCATTCAGTACTTC
CASSLARTWEGPQGIQYF
>TRBV25-1|TRBD1|TRBJ1-4|-|11
TGTGCCATCGGGACAGGCGGAAAACTGTTTTTT
CAIGTGGKLFF
>TRBV21-1|-|TRBJ2-5|-|19
TGTGCCAGCAGCAAAGGTGAGCCTAGCGGGATTCGGAGCCAAGAGACCCAGTACTTC
CASSKGEPSGIRSQETQYF
>TRBV5-5|TRBD2|TRBJ2-5|-|15
TGTGCCAGCACCTGGGGACTAGCGGGACAAGAGACCCAGTACTTC
CASTWGLAGQETQYF
>TRBV11-3|-|TRBJ2-1|-|15
TGTGCCAGCAGCTTAGGGGGAGATACCTACAATGAGCAGTTCTTC
CASSLGGDTYNEQFF
>TRBV10-2|-|TRBJ2-2|-|16
TGCGCCAGCAGTGAGTCACTAGTCCTCCCCCCCGGGGAGCTGTTTTTT
CASSESLVLPPGELFF
>TRBV9|TRBD2|TRBJ2-3|-|19
TGTGCCAGCAGCTCAGGGGTGACTAGCGGGAGCTATGGCACAGATACGCAGTATTTT
CASSSGVTSGSYGTDTQYF
>TRBV28|TRBD1|TRBJ1-5|few|15
TGTGCCAGCAGTCCCCCGACAGGGGGCGGTCAGCCCCAGCATTTT
CASSPPTGGGQPQHF
>TRBV18|-|TRBJ2-5|-|14
TGTGCCAGCTCACCCGGCCAGCGGCGTGGGACCCAGTACTTC
CASSPGQRRGTQYF
>TRBV19|TRBD1|TRBJ2-7|-|15
TGTGCCAGTAGCCCGGGACAGGGGTCGTCCTACGAGCAGTACTTC
CASSPGQGSSYEQYF
>TRBV7-8|TRBD2|TRBJ2-1|-|18
TGTGCCAGCAGCTACCGTTCTAGCGGGGTAAGCTCCTACAATGAGCAGTTCTTC
CASSYRSSGVSSYNEQFF
>TRBV5-1|-|TRBJ2-1|-|16
TGCGCCAGCAGCTTCGGCGGGGTGGGGAACTACAATGAGCAGTTCTTC
CASSFGGVGNYNEQFF